Listed here is a single T cell receptor (beta chain). Its antigen is still unknown. Each CDR3 protein gets one entry after TCRdb re-called the reads with MiXCR. The table has approximately 250,000 distinct CDR3 sequences, 22% seen once; the top ten hold roughly 20%. This sample is drawn from a study of T cell repertoires in cytomegalovirus infection. The wider study: Through public TCR beta signatures, both CMV infection and matching HLA type were indicated.

V was trimmed by 4 bases and J by 6 bases, leaving 7 bases between them. Germline V gene lookup returns CDR1 MDHEN and CDR2 SYDVKM. This CDR3 is built from 11 residues. Findings and caveats of the study: The study found HLA-C-restricted CMV-specific TCR beta clonotypes dominating the ex vivo response. Cumulative frequency of public TCR beta families picked out carriers of CMV plus the relevant HLA.

Sequencing was carried out using CD8+ T cells from PBMCs. The sequence was collected from a human donor in good health (CMV status not recorded). Some clones in this sample may be carry-over from other donors' samples. The chain links TRBV28 to TRBJ2-7; D is undetermined. The CDR3 DNA is TGTGCCAGCAGTTCTGGATTCGAGCAGTACTTC. Amino acids: CASSSGFEQYF.